This T cell receptor beta chain was retrieved from a study of radiation and T cells in renal cell carcinoma. At the level of the study: Nephrectomy followed 15 Gy stereotactic body radiation by 4 weeks. Study observations and caveats: From baseline, blood top tumor clonotypes peaked at 2 weeks post-radiation.

J lost 3 bases, V lost 4 bases, and 3 bases had no gene match. The CDR3 sequence is 14 residues long. CDR1 is SGHDT, CDR2 YYEEEE, per germline. The method was immunoSEQ multiplex PCR; TCRdb's version includes in-frame clones alone and lacks a portion of them. The sample holds 70,000 to 100,000 clones; about 86% are singletons and the top ten take 20% to 25%. Described time point: blood 2 weeks post-SBRT. Regarding treatment: 15 Gy SBRT to primary tumor, nephrectomy 4 weeks later. Blood was sampled at baseline, 2 weeks and 4 weeks after SBRT. The tumor was a clear cell renal cell carcinoma. For this clone: What it binds is unknown.

This chain joins TRBV5-6 and TRBJ2-5, with 10 nucleotides matching TRBD2. Sample: blood, taken from a patient whose treatment included radiotherapy and nephrectomy. The origin of this receptor is a woman aged 45 to 65 with renal cell carcinoma. CDR3 sequence (DNA): TGTGCCAGCAGCACGGGACTAGCGAAAGAGACCCAGTACTTC. Protein product: CASSTGLAKETQYF.